The 3 T cell receptor beta chains in this list originate from one sample, sequenced in a study of blood T cell repertoires in COVID-19. Some clones are missing from TCRdb's copy, which holds only in-frame ones; the method was immunoSEQ multiplex PCR. Of more than 400,000 clones listed, roughly 85% were seen once; the top ten hold 3.2%. The sample consisted of peripheral blood. These receptors were collected from a human donor in a cohort sampled during active COVID-19.

This chain links TRBV6-5 with TRBJ1-1; D remains unclear. V gave up 6 bases and J gave up 11 bases, with 16 bases separating them. The CDR3 is made up of 12 amino acids. Per germline, CDR1 MNHEY and CDR2 SVGAGI. The CDR3 is CASSPGEEKAFF. The CDR3 DNA reads as TGTGCCAGCAGCCCCGGGGAGGAGAAGGCTTTCTTT.

This clone was observed a few times. V and J are TRBV24-1 and TRBJ2-2; 7 nucleotides align to TRBD2. With V trimmed by 5 bases and J by 4 bases, 12 bases remained unmatched. Germline V gene data show CDR1 as KGHDR and CDR2 as SFDVKD. This CDR3 region has 17 residues. CDR3 protein: CATSAPAGERGTGELFF. The DNA of the CDR3 is TGTGCCACCAGTGCCCCGGCGGGGGAACGAGGCACCGGGGAGCTGTTTTTT.

There are a few counts of this clone. The rearrangement uses TRBV5-4 and TRBJ1-6; a weak D match, TRBD1 (5 bases). The length of the CDR3 is 12 residues. Trimming removed 4 bases from V and 15 bases from J, with 14 bases in between. Germline lookup yields CDR1 SGHNT and CDR2 YYREEE (reference sequence). CDR3 nucleotide sequence: TGTGCCAGCAGCCTGCAGGGTAATAGCCTCCACTTT. This gives the protein CASSLQGNSLHF.